This T cell receptor (beta chain) was sequenced in a study of tumor and adjacent non-tumor tissue in lung cancer. For the study at large: There were fewer than 15 adenocarcinoma, a couple of squamous cell carcinoma and 1 small cell lung cancer cases.

TCRbeta libraries were built with three rounds of nested PCR, modified from ARM-PCR. Each CDR3 protein is one row after TCRdb ran MiXCR on the multiplex PCR reads. The sample has about 76,000 distinct CDR3 sequences; 70% to 90% are singletons. As to this clonotype: Its antigen is not known.

The template was RNA from unsorted bulk tissue. More than 3 cm separated this lung sample from the edge of the tumor. The germline V gene encodes CDR1 MNHNS and CDR2 SASEGT. Trimming cost V 9 bases and J 2 bases, with 13 bases left between them. CDR3 length: 13 amino acids. Study results and limitations: Patients with more diverse tumor TCRs had worse survival.

This sequence joins TRBV6-1 and TRBJ1-2; the D gene is possibly TRBD1 (5 bases). The receptor's source is a man between 60 and 70 years old with non-small cell lung cancer. The material sequenced was distant non-tumor lung tissue. Here the CDR3 reads CASQRQYNYGYTF. CDR3 nucleotides: TGTGCCAGTCAGAGACAGTACAACTATGGCTACACCTTC.